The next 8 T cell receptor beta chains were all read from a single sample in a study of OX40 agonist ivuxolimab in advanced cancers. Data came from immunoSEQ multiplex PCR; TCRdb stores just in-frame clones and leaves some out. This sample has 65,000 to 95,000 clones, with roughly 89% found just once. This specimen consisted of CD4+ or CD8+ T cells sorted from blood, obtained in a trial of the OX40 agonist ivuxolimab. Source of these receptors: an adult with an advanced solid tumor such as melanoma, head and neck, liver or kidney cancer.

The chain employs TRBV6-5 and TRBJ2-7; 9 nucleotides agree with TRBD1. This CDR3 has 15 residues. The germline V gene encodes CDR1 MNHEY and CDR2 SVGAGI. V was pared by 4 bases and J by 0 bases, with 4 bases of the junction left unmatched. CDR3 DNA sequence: TGTGCCAGCAGTTTGTCGACAGGGGGCTCCTACGAGCAGTACTTC. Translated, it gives CASSLSTGGSYEQYF.

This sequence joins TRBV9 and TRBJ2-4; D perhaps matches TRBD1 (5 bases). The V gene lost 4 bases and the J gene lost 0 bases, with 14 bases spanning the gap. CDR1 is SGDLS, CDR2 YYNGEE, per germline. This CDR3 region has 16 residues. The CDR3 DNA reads TGTGCCAGCAGCCCCGGACAAGACATAGCCAAAAACATTCAGTACTTC. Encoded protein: CASSPGQDIAKNIQYF.

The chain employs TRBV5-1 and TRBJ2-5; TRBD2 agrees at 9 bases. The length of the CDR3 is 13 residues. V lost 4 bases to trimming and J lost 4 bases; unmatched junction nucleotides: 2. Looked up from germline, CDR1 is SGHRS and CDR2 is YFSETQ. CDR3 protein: CASSMGLAETQYF. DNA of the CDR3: TGCGCCAGCAGCATGGGACTAGCAGAGACCCAGTACTTC.

The CDR3 protein is CASSLGSGGGWGEQYF. The DNA for the CDR3 is TGTGCCAGCAGCTTAGGGTCAGGAGGGGGCTGGGGGGAGCAGTACTTC. The V call is TRBV7-6, the J call TRBJ2-7; D is perhaps TRBD1 (7 bases). CDR3 length: 16 amino acids. Trimming took off 1 base at V and 7 bases at J, with 20 bases between the two ends. CDR1 and CDR2 (germline): SGHVS, FNYEAQ.

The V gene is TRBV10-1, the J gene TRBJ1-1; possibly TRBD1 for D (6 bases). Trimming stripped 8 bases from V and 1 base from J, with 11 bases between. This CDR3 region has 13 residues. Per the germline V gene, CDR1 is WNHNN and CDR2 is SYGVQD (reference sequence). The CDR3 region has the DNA TGCGCCAGCTCAGGGGACCCGAACACTGAAGCTTTCTTT. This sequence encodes CASSGDPNTEAFF.

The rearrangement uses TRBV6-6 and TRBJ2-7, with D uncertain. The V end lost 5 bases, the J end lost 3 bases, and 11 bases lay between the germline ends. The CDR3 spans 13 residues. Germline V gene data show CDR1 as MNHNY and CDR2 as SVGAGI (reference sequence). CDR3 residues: CASSPSDGYEQYF. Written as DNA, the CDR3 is TGTGCCAGCAGTCCCTCGGACGGCTACGAGCAGTACTTC.

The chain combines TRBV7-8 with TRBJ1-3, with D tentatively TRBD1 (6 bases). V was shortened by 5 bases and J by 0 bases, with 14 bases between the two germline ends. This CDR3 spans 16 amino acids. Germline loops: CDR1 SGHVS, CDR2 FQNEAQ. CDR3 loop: CASSLRQANSGNTIYF. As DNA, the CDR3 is TGTGCCAGCAGCCTCCGACAGGCCAACTCTGGAAACACCATATATTTT.

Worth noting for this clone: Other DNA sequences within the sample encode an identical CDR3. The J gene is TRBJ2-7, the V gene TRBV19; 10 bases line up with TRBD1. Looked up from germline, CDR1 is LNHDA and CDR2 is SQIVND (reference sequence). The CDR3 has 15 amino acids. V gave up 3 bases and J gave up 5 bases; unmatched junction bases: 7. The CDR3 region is CASSIGRDRGHEQYF. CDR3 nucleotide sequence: TGTGCCAGTAGTATCGGCCGGGACAGGGGCCACGAGCAGTACTTC.